This T cell receptor (beta chain) is drawn from a study of T-cell reconstitution after alpha-beta-depleted transplantation in children. Overall study results and limits: T-cell counts and diversity were attributed mostly to newly produced T cells one year after transplant. Expanded clones from the graft, numbering several hundred, reportedly supplied alpha-beta T cells about two months after transplant. Some patients' high day-60 TCRbeta diversity was attributed to recipient cells surviving conditioning.

A note on this clonotype: The antigen is undetermined.

J gave up 2 bases and V 3 bases, and 7 bases lay outside the gene matches. The germline V gene has CDR1 LNHNV and CDR2 YYDKDF (reference sequence). This CDR3 contains 17 residues. Preparing the TCRbeta library involved the use of unique molecular identifiers. One entry per CDR3 protein results from TCRdb running MiXCR on the PCR reads. The data show over 150,000 distinct CDR3 sequences, around 5.9% seen once. This chain joins TRBV15 and TRBJ2-6; TRBD2 aligns across 7 bases. Sequencing used PBMCs, obtained before TCRalphabeta/CD19-depleted stem cell transplant. The origin of this receptor is a girl under three years old with combined immunodeficiency, due to receive a stem cell transplant. CDR3 coding DNA: TGTGCCACCAGCAGCGTTTTGGGGGGGGCTGGGGCCAACGTCCTGACTTTC. Translated, it gives CATSSVLGGAGANVLTF.